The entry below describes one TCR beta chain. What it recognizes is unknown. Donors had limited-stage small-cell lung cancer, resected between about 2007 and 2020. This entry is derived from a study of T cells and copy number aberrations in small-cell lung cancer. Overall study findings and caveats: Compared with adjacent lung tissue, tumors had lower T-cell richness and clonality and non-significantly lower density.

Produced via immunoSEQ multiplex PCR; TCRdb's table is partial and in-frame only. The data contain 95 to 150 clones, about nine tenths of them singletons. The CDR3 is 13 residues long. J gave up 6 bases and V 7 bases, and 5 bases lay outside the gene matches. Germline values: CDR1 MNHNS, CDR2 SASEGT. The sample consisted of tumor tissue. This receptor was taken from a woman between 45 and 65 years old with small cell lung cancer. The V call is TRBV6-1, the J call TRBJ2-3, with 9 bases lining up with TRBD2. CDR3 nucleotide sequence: TGTGCCAGCAAGGTTGCGGGGGGGGATACGCAGTATTTT. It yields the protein CASKVAGGDTQYF.